This is a list of T cell receptor beta chains from one sample in a study of T-cell reconstitution after alpha-beta-depleted transplantation in children. TCRdb ran MiXCR on the PCR reads and lists one entry per CDR3 protein. The sample has some 590,000 distinct CDR3 sequences; 8% to 11% are singletons. The sequences come from PBMCs from the stem cell graft donor, collected from the stem cell graft. These receptors all stem from a human donor who donated a stem cell graft to a child with acute myeloid leukemia. CDR3s leave out the opening cysteine and the closing phenylalanine or tryptophan. D genes are given only for firm matches.

TRBV20-1	12	TRBD1	TRBJ1-5	SARPGGGNQPQH
TRBV5-1	12	TRBD2	TRBJ2-5	ASSGSSGQETQY
TRBV7-8	11	-	TRBJ2-3	ASSRTLGDTQY
TRBV29-1	10	TRBD2	TRBJ2-3	SAGTSGSSQY
TRBV28	12	-	TRBJ2-7	ASSFTGTFYEQY
TRBV20-1	13	-	TRBJ2-2	SARDEARGTGELF
TRBV29-1	10	TRBD2	TRBJ2-3	SVRTSLDTQY
TRBV4-3	15	TRBD1	TRBJ2-1	ASSQDITGQGLGREF
TRBV21-1	12	-	TRBJ1-2	ASSPRTVLYGYT
TRBV20-1	15	-	TRBJ2-1	SARVGLGTSSYNEQF
TRBV20-1	12	-	TRBJ2-7	SATLGLHGYEQY
TRBV29-1	13	-	TRBJ1-4	SVARSAASNEKLF
TRBV5-5	11	-	TRBJ1-2	ASSFFGRDGYT
TRBV29-1	10	TRBD1	TRBJ2-7	SAGQGAYEQY
TRBV7-3	12	-	TRBJ2-7	ASSPHREPYEQY